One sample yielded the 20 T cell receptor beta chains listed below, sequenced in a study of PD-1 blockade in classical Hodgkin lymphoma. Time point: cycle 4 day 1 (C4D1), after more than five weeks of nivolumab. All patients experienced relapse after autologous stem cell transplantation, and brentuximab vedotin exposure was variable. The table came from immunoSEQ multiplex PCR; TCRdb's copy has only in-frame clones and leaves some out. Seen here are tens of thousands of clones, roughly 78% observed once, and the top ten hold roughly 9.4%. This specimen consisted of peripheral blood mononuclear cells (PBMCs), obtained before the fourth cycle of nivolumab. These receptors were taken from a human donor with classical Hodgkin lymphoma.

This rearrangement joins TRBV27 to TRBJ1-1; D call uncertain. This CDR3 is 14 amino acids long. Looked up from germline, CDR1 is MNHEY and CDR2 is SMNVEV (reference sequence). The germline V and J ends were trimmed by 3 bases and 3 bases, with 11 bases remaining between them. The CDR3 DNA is TGTGCCAGCAGTTTCATGGTGGGTTACACTGAAGCTTTCTTT. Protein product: CASSFMVGYTEAFF.

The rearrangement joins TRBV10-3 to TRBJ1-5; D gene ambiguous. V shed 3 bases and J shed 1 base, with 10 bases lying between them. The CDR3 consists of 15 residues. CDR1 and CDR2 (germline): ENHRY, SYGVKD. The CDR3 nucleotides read TGTGCCATCAGTGAAACTGTTGGGAGCAATCAGCCCCAGCATTTT. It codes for CAISETVGSNQPQHF.

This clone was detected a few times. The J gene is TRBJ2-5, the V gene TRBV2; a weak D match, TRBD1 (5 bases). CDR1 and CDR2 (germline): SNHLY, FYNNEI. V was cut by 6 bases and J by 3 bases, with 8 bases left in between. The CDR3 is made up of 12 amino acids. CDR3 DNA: TGTGCCAGCAGGACAGACGAAGAGACCCAGTACTTC. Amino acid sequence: CASRTDEETQYF.

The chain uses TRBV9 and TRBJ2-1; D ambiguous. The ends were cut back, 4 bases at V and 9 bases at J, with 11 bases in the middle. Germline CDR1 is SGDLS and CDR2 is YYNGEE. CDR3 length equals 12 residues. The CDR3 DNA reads TGTGCCAGCAGCAGAGAAGCGTCTGAGCAGTTCTTC. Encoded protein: CASSREASEQFF.

CDR3 sequence reads: CASSLDRRQGAEKLFF. DNA of the CDR3: TGTGCCAGCAGCTTAGATCGGAGGCAGGGGGCTGAAAAACTGTTTTTT. The chain employs TRBV7-2 and TRBJ1-4; 8 bases fit TRBD1. The CDR3 has 16 amino acids. The germline CDR1 and CDR2 sequences are SGHTA and FQGNSA. J lost 7 bases, V lost 1 base, and 8 bases had no gene match.

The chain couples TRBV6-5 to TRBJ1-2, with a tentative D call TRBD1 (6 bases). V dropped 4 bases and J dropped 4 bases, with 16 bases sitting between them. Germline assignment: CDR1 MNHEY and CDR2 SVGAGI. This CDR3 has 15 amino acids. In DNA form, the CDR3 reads TGTGCCAGCAGTTTAGGACAGCTGGGATCCTATGGCTACACCTTC. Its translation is CASSLGQLGSYGYTF.

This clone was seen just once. Here the CDR3 DNA reads TGCGCCAGCAGCCTGGGGGTTGGTAGCGGCGTCGACGAGCAGTACTTC. Encoded protein: CASSLGVGSGVDEQYF. V usage is TRBV5-1 and J usage is TRBJ2-7; D might be TRBD2 (6 bases). The CDR3 is 16 amino acids. Germline V gene lookup returns CDR1 SGHRS and CDR2 YFSETQ. With 4 bases removed from V and 5 bases from J, the gap between germline ends came to 22 bases.

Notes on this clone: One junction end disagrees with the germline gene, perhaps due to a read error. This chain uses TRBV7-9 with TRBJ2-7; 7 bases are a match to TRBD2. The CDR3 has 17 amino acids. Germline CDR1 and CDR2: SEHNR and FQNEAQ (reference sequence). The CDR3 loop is CASSLDIGGGPSYEQYF. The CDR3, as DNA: TGTGCCAGCAGTTTAGATATTGGGGGGGGTCCCTCCTACGAGCAGTACTTC.

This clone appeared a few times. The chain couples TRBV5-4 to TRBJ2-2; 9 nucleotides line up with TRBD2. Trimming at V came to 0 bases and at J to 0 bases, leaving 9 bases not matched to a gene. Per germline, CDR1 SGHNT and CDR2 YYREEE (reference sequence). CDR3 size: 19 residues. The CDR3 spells CASSLAQWSGGPNTGELFF. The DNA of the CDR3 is TGTGCCAGCAGCTTGGCCCAGTGGAGCGGGGGGCCGAACACCGGGGAGCTGTTTTTT.

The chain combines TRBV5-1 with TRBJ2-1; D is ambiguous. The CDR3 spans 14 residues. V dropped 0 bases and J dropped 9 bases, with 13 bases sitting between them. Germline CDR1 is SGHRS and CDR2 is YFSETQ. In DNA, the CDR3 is TGCGCCAGCAGCTTGGCGATAGCCGATGGTGAGCAGTTCTTC. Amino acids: CASSLAIADGEQFF.

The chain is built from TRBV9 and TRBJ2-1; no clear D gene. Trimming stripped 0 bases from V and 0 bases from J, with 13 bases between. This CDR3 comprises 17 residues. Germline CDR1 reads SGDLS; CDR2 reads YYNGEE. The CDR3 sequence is CASSVESELYSYNEQFF. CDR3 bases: TGTGCCAGCAGCGTAGAGTCGGAGCTCTACTCCTACAATGAGCAGTTCTTC.

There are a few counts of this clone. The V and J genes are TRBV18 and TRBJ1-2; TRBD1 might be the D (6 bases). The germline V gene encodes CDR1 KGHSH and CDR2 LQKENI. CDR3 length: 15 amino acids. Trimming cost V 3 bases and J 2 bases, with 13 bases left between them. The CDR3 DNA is TGTGCCAGCTCACCGGACAGTACCCAGAACTATGGCTACACCTTC. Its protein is CASSPDSTQNYGYTF. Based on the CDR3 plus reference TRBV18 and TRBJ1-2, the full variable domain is NAGVMQNPRHLVRRRGQEARLRCSPMKGHSHVYWYRQLPEEGLKFMVYLQKENIIDESGMPKERFSAEFPKEGPSILRIQQVVRGDSAAYFCASSPDSTQNYGYTFGSGTRLTVV.

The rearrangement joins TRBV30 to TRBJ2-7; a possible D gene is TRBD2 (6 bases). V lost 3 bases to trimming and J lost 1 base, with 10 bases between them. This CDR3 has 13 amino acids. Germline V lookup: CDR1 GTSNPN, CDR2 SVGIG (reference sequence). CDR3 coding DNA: TGTGCCTGGAGCGGGGGACTTTCCTACGAGCAGTACTTC. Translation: CAWSGGLSYEQYF.

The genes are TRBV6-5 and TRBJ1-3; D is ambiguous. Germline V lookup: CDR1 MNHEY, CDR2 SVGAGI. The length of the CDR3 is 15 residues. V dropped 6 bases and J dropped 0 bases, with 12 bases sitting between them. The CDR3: CASSRAAYSGNTIYF. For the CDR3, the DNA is TGTGCCAGCAGCCGAGCCGCGTACTCTGGAAACACCATATATTTT.

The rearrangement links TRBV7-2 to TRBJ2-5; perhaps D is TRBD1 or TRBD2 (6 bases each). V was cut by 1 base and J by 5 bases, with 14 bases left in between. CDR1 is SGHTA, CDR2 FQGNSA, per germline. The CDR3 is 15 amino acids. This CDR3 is CASSLVGGRMETQYF. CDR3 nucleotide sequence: TGTGCCAGCAGCTTAGTCGGGGGCCGAATGGAGACCCAGTACTTC.

CDR3 nucleotide sequence: TGCGCCAGCAGCTTACCCGGGACAGGGGTCGGAAACACCATATATTTT. Translated: CASSLPGTGVGNTIYF. The chain links TRBV5-1 to TRBJ1-3, with 10 bases aligning to TRBD1. Looked up from germline, CDR1 is SGHRS and CDR2 is YFSETQ. This CDR3 is 16 amino acids long. V shed 2 bases, J shed 4 bases, and the junction held 6 bases outside the gene matches.

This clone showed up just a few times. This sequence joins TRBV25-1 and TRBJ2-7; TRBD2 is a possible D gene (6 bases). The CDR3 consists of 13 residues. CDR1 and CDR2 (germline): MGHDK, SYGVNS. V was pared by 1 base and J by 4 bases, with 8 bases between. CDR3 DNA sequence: TGTGCCAGCAGTGAATTGGGAGGTTACGAGCAGTACTTC. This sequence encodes CASSELGGYEQYF.

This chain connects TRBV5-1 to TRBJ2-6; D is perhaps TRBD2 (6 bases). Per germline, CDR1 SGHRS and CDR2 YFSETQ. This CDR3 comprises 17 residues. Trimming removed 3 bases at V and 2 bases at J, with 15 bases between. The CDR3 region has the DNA TGCGCCAGCAGCTCGGGGCAGGGAGGAGCTGGGGCCAACGTCCTGACTTTC. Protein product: CASSSGQGGAGANVLTF.

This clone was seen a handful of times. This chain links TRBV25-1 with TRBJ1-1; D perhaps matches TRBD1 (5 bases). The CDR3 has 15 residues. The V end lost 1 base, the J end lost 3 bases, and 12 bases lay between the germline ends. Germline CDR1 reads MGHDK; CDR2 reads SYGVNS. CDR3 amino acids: CASSEWGDRDTEAFF. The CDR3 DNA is TGTGCCAGCAGTGAATGGGGGGATAGGGACACTGAAGCTTTCTTT.

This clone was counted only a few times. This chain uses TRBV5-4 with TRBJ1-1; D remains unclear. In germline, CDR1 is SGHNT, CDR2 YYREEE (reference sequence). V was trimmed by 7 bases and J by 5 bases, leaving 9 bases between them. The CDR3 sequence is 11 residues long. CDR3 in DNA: TGTGCCAGCGTCTCCACGACTGAAGCTTTCTTT. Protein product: CASVSTTEAFF.